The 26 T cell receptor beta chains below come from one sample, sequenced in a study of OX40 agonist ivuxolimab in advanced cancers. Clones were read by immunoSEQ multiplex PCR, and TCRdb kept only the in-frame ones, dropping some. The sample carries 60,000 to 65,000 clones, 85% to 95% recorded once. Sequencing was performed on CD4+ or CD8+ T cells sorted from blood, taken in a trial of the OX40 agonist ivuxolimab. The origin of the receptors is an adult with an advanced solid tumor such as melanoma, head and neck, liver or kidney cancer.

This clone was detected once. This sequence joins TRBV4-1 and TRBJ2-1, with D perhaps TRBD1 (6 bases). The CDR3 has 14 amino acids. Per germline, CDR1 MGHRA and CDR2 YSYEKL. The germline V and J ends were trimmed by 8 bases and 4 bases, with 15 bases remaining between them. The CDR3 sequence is CASRVAGDYNEQFF. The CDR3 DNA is TGCGCCAGCCGGGTAGCAGGGGATTACAATGAGCAGTTCTTC.

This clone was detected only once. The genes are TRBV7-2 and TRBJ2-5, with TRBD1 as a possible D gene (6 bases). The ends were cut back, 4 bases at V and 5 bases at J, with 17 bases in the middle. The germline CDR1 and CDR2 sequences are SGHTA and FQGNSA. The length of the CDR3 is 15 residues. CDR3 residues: CASSSTGHPIETQYF. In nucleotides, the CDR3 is TGTGCCAGCAGCTCTACGGGACATCCTATTGAGACCCAGTACTTC.

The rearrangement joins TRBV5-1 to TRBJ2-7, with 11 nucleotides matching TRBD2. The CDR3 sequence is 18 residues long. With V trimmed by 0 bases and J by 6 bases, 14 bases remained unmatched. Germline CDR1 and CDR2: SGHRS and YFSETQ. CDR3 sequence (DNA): TGCGCCAGCAGCTTGGCCGGGTTAGCGGGAGGGCCGTTGAGCGAGCAGTACTTC. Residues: CASSLAGLAGGPLSEQYF.

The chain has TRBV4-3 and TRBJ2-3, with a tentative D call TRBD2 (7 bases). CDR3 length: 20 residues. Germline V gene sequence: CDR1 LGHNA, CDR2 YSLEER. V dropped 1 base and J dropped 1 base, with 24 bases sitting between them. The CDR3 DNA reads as TGCGCCAGCAGCCAAGCCGGGGGGCCGGACATGGGAGCCGGCACAGATACGCAGTATTTT. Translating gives CASSQAGGPDMGAGTDTQYF.

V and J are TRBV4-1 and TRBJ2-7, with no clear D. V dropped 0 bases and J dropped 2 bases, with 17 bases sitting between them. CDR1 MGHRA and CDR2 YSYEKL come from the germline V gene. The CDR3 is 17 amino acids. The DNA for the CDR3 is TGCGCCAGCAGCCAAGAGTCGACGGCCGAATTCACCTACGAGCAGTACTTC. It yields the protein CASSQESTAEFTYEQYF.

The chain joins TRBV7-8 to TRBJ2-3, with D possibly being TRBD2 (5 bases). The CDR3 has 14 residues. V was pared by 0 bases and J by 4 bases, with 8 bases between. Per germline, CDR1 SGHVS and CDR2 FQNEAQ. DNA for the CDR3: TGTGCCAGCAGCTTAGCGGGAGTGGCAGATACGCAGTATTTT. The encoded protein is CASSLAGVADTQYF.

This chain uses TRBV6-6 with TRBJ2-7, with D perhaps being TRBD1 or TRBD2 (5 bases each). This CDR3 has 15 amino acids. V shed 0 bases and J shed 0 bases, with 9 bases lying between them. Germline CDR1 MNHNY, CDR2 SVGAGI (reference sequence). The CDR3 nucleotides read TGTGCCAGCAGTTACTCGTGGGGGAGCTCCTACGAGCAGTACTTC. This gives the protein CASSYSWGSSYEQYF.

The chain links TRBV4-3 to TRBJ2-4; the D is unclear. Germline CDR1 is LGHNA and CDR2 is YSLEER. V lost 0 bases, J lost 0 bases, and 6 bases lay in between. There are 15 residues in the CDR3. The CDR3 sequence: CASSQELRAKNIQYF. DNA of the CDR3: TGCGCCAGCAGCCAAGAATTGAGAGCCAAAAACATTCAGTACTTC.

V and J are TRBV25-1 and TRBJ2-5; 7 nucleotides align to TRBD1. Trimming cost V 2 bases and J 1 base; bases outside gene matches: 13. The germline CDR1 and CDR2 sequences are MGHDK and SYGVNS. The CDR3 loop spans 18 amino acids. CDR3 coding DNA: TGTGCCAGCAGTGAAAAAACTCGGACAGGAACCTTCCAAGAGACCCAGTACTTC. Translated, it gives CASSEKTRTGTFQETQYF.

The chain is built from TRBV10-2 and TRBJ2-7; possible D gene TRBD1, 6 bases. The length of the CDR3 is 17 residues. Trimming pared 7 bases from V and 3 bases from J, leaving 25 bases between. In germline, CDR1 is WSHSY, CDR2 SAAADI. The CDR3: CASMGQTPQGQIYEQYF. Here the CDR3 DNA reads TGCGCCAGCATGGGGCAGACTCCCCAGGGGCAGATCTACGAGCAGTACTTC.

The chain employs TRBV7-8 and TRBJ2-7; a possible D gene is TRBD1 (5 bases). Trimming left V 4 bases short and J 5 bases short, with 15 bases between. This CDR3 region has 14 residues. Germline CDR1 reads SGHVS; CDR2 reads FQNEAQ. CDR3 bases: TGTGCCAGCAGCTCGGAAGGGGTTCCCGACGAGCAGTACTTC. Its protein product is CASSSEGVPDEQYF.

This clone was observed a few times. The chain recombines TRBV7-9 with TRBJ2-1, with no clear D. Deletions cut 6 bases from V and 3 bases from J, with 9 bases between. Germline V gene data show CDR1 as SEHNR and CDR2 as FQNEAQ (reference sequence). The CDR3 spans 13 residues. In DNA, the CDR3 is TGTGCCAGCAGTAGTACTTACTACAATGAGCAGTTCTTC. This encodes CASSSTYYNEQFF.

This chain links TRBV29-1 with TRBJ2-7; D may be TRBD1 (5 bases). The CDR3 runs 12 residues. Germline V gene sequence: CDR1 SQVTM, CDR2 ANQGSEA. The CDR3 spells CSVQGSPYEQYF. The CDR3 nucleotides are TGCAGTGTTCAGGGCAGTCCCTACGAGCAGTACTTC.

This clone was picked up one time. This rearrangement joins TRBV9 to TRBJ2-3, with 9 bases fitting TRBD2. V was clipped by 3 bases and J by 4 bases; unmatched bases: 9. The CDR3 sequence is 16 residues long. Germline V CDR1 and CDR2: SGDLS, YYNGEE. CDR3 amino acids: CASSAYSGRGSDTQYF. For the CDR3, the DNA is TGTGCCAGCAGCGCTTATAGCGGGAGAGGGTCAGATACGCAGTATTTT.

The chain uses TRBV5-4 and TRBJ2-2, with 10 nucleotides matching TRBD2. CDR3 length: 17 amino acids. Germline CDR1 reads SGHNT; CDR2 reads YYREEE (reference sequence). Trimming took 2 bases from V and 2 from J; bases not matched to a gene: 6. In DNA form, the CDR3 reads TGTGCCAGCAGCTTTGCTAGCGGGAGCACAAACACCGGGGAGCTGTTTTTT. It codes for CASSFASGSTNTGELFF.

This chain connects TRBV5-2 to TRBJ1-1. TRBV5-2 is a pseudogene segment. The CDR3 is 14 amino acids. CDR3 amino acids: CASSQGPLNTEAFF. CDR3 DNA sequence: TGCGCCAGCAGCCAAGGGCCCCTGAACACTGAAGCTTTCTTT.

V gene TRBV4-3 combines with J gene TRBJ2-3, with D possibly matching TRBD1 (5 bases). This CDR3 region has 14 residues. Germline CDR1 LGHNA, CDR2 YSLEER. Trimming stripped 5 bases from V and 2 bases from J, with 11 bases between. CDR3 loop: CASSYSGLTDTQYF. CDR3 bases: TGCGCCAGCAGCTATTCAGGGCTCACAGATACGCAGTATTTT.

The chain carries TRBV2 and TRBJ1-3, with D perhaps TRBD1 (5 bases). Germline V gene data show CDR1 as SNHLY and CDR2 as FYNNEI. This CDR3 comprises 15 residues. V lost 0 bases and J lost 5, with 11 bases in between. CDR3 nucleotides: TGTGCCAGCAGTGAAGCACTGACAGACCGAAACACCATATATTTT. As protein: CASSEALTDRNTIYF.

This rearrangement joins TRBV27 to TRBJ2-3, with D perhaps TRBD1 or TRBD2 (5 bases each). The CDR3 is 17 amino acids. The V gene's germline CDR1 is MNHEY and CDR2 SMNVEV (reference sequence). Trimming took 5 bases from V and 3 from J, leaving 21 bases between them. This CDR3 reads CASSTRDLPQGTDTQYF. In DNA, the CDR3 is TGTGCCAGCAGTACCCGGGACCTTCCTCAGGGTACAGATACGCAGTATTTT.

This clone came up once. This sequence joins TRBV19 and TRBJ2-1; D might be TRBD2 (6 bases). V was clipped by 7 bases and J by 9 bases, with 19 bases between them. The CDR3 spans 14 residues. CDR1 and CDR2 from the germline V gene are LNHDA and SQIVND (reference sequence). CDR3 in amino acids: CASMKARDSFEQFF. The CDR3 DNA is TGTGCCAGTATGAAAGCACGGGACTCTTTTGAGCAGTTCTTC.

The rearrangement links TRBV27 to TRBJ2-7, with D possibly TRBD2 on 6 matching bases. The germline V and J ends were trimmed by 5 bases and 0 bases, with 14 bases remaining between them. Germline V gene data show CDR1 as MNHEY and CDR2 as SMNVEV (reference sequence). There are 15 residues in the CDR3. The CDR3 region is CASSMVRGSSYEQYF. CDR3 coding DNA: TGTGCCAGCAGTATGGTTCGGGGGAGCTCCTACGAGCAGTACTTC.

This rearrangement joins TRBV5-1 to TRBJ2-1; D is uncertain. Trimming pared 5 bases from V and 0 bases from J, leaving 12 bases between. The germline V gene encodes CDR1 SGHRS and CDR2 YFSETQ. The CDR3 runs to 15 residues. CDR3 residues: CASRDGESSYNEQFF. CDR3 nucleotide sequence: TGCGCCAGCAGGGATGGGGAAAGCTCCTACAATGAGCAGTTCTTC.

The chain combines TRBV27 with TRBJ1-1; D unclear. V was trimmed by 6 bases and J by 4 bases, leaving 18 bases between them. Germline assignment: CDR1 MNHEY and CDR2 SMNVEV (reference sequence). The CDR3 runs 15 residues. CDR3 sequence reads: CASSPAASSGTEAFF. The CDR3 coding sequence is TGTGCCAGCAGCCCCGCGGCCTCCTCGGGCACTGAAGCTTTCTTT.

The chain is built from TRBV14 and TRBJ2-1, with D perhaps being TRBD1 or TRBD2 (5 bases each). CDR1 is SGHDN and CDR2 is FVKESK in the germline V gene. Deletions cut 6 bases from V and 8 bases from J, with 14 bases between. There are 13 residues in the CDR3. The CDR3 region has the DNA TGTGCCAGCAGGGGGACGGGTATGCATGAGCAGTTCTTC. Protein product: CASRGTGMHEQFF.

CDR3 sequence reads: CASSYGNTGELFF. CDR3 coding DNA: TGTGCCAGTAGTTACGGGAACACCGGGGAGCTGTTTTTT. The rearrangement uses TRBV19 and TRBJ2-2, with D unclear. V shed 5 bases and J shed 1 base, with 5 bases lying between them. CDR3 length: 13 amino acids. Germline V CDR1 and CDR2: LNHDA, SQIVND (reference sequence).

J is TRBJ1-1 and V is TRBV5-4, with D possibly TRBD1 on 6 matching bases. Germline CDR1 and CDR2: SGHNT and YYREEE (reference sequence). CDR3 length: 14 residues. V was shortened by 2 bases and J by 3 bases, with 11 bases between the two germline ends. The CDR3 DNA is TGTGCCAGCAGCTTAGGGGGTTCGTACACTGAAGCTTTCTTT. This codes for CASSLGGSYTEAFF.